The clone carrying this T cell receptor (beta chain) has a count of ten or more. These data are taken from a study of T cells in Graves' hyperthyroidism and ophthalmopathy. V was pared by 3 bases and J by 1 base, with 9 bases between. The CDR3 loop spans 15 amino acids. The V gene's germline CDR1 is SGHAT and CDR2 FQNNGV. TCR beta CDR3 sequences were amplified from RNA transcripts. The HTBI primer set was used in a first-round RT-PCR of the TCR CDR3. TCRdb re-analysed the multiplex PCR reads in MiXCR, keeping a single row per CDR3 protein. Of 550,000 to 600,000 distinct CDR3 sequences listed, about 45% were seen once; the top ten hold around 19%.

The origin of this receptor is an adult woman with Graves' disease, either hyperthyroidism or ophthalmopathy (not recorded which). Sequenced sample: peripheral blood or thyroid tissue (not recorded which). The gene calls are TRBV11-2 and TRBJ2-2; D is ambiguous. The CDR3 loop reads CASSFPSRNTGELFF. The CDR3 DNA is TGTGCCAGCAGCTTCCCCAGTCGGAACACCGGGGAGCTGTTTTTT.